The sample holds many counts of the clone carrying this T cell receptor (beta chain). This specimen comes from a study of T-cell memory formation after mild COVID-19. Study summary: Clustering of TCRs was largely donor specific.

V was clipped by 1 base and J by 8 bases, with 15 bases between them. The CDR3 contains 15 residues. CDR1 and CDR2 from the germline V gene are MNHNS and SASEGT. Barcoded TCR alpha and TCR beta cDNA libraries with UMIs came from 5'RACE using constant-segment primers. TCRdb passed the 5' RACE reads through MiXCR, listing each CDR3 protein once. The sample yields about 500,000 distinct CDR3 sequences, approximately 20% seen once. Sequencing was carried out using PBMCs or a T cell subset sorted from them (not recorded which). The chain employs TRBV6-1 and TRBJ2-1, with D hard to call. This receptor was identified in an adult woman who had mild COVID-19 (a few samples of this study predate the infection). Cell type and time point are not known. CDR3 DNA sequence: TGTGCCAGCAGTGAAGTGATGACATCGGTTGATGAGCAGTTCTTC. Amino acid sequence: CASSEVMTSVDEQFF.